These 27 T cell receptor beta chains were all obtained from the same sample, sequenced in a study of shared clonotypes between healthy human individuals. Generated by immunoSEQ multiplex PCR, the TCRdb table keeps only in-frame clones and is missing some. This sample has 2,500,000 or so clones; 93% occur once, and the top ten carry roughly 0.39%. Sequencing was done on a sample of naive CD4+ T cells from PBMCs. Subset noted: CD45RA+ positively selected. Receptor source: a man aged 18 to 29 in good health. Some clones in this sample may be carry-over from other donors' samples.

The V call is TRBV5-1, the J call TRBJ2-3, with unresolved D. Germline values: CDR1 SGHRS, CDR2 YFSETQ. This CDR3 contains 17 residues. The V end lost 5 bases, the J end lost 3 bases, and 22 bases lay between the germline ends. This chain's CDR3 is CASSLLSPAWGTDTQYF. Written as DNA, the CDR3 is TGCGCCAGCAGTCTACTATCCCCCGCTTGGGGTACAGATACGCAGTATTTT.

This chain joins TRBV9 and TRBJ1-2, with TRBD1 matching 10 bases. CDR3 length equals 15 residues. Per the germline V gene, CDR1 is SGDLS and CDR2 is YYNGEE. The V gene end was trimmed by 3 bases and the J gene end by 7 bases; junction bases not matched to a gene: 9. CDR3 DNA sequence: TGTGCCAGCAGCGGAGACGACAGGGGGCGTGGTGGCTACACCTTC. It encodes CASSGDDRGRGGYTF.

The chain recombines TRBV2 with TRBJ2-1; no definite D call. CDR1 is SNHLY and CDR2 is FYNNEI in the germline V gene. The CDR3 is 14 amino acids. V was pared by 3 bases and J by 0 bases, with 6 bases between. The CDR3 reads CASSDVSSYNEQFF. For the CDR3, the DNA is TGTGCCAGCAGTGACGTGTCCTCCTACAATGAGCAGTTCTTC.

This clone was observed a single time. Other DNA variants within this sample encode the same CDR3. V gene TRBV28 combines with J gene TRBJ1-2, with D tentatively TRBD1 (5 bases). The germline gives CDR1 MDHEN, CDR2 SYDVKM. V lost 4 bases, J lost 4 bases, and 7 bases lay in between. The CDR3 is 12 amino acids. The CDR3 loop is CASSSGSYGYTF. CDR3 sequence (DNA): TGTGCCAGCAGTTCAGGGTCCTATGGCTACACCTTC.

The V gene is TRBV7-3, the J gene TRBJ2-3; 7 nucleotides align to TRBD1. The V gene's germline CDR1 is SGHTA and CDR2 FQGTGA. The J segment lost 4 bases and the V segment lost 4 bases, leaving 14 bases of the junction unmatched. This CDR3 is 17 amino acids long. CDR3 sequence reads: CASSSTTGVSLADTQYF. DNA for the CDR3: TGTGCCAGCAGCTCAACCACAGGGGTATCTTTAGCAGATACGCAGTATTTT. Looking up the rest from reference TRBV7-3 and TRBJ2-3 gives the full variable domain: GAGVSQTPSNKVTEKGKYVELRCDPISGHTALYWYRQSLGQGPEFLIYFQGTGAADDSGLPNDRFFAVRPEGSVSTLKIQRTERGDSAVYLCASSSTTGVSLADTQYFGPGTRLTVL.

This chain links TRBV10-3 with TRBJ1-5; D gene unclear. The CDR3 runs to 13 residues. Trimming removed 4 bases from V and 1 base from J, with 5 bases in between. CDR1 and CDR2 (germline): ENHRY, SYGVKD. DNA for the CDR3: TGTGCCATCAGTGTGGTCAGCAATCAGCCCCAGCATTTT. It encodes CAISVVSNQPQHF.

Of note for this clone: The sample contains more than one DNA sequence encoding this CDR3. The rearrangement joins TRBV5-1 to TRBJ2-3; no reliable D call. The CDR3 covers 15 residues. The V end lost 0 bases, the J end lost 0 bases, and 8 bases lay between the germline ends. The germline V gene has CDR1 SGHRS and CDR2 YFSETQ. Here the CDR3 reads CASSLEGRSTDTQYF. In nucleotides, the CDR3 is TGCGCCAGCAGCTTGGAGGGCCGAAGCACAGATACGCAGTATTTT.

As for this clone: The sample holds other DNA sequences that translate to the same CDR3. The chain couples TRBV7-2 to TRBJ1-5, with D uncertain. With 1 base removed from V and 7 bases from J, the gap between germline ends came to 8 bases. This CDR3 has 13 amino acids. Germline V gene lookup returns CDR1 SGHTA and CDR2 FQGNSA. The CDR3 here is CASSLGRGQPQHF. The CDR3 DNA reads TGTGCCAGCAGCTTAGGCCGGGGACAGCCCCAGCATTTT.

The CDR3 nucleotides read TGTGCCAGCAGCCAAGTCCTAGCGGGAGGGCCAAATGAGCAGTTCTTC. It codes for CASSQVLAGGPNEQFF. V gene TRBV4-2 combines with J gene TRBJ2-1, with 12 bases matching TRBD2. Germline CDR1 reads LGHNA; CDR2 reads YNFKEQ. The CDR3 is made up of 16 amino acids. V was pared by 1 base and J by 7 bases, with 5 bases of the junction left unmatched.

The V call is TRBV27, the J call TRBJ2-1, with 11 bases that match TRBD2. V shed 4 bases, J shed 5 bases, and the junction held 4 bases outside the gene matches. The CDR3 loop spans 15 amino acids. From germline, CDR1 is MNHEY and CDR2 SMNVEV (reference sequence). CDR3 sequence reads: CASSWTSGRNNEQFF. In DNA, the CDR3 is TGTGCCAGCAGTTGGACTAGCGGGCGGAACAATGAGCAGTTCTTC.

CDR3 region: CASSLGVGVDQPQHF. CDR3 in DNA: TGCGCCAGCAGCTTGGGAGTAGGGGTGGATCAGCCCCAGCATTTT. The genes are TRBV5-1 and TRBJ1-5; D is perhaps TRBD1 (5 bases). Germline loops: CDR1 SGHRS, CDR2 YFSETQ. There are 15 residues in the CDR3. V was shortened by 0 bases and J by 5 bases, with 12 bases between the two germline ends. The full variable domain, with the rest looked up from reference TRBV5-1 and TRBJ1-5, is KAGVTQTPRYLIKTRGQQVTLSCSPISGHRSVSWYQQTPGQGLQFLFEYFSETQRNKGNFPGRFSGRQFSNSRSEMNVSTLELGDSALYLCASSLGVGVDQPQHFGDGTRLSIL.

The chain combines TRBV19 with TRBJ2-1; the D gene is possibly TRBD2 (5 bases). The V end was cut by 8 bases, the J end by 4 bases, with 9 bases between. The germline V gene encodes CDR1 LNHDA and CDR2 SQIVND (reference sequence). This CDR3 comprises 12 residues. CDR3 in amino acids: CASGGRYNEQFF. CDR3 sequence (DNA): TGTGCCAGTGGCGGGCGATACAATGAGCAGTTCTTC.

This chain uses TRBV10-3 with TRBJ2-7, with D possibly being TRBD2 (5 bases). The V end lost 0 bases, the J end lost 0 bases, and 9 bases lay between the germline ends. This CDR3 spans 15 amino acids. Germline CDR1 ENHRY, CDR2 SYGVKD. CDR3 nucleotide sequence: TGTGCCATCAGTGAGTCGACGGGGAGCTCCTACGAGCAGTACTTC. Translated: CAISESTGSSYEQYF.

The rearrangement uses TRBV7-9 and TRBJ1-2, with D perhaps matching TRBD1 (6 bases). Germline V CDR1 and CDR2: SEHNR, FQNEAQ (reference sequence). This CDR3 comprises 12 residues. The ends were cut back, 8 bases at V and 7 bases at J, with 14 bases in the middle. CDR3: CASLPGGTGYTF. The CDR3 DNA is TGTGCCAGCCTCCCGGGGGGCACTGGCTACACCTTC.

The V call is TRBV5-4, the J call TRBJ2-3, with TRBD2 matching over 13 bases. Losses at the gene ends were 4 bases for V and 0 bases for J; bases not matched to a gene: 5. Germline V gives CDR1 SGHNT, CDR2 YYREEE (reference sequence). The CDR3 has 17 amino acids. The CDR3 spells CASSGGTSGESTDTQYF. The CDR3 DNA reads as TGTGCCAGCAGCGGCGGGACTAGCGGGGAGAGCACAGATACGCAGTATTTT.

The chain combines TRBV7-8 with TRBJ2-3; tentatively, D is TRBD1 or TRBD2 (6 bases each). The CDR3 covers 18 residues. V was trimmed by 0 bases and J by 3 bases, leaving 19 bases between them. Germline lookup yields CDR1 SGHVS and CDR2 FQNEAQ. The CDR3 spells CASSLAVSLGGKTDTQYF. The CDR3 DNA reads TGTGCCAGCAGCTTAGCGGTCTCTTTGGGGGGCAAAACAGATACGCAGTATTTT.

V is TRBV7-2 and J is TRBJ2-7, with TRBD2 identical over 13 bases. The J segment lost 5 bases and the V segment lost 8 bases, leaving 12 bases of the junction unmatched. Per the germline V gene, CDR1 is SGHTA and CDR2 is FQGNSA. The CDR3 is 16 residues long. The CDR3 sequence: CASGRTSGSPPHEQYF. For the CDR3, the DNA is TGTGCCAGCGGGCGGACTAGCGGGAGTCCTCCCCACGAGCAGTACTTC.

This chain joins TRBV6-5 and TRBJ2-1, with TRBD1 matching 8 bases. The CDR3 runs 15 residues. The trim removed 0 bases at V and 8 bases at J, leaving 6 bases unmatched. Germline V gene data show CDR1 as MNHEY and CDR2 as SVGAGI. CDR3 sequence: CASSYSGTGWDEQFF. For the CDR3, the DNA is TGTGCCAGCAGTTACTCCGGGACAGGTTGGGATGAGCAGTTCTTC.

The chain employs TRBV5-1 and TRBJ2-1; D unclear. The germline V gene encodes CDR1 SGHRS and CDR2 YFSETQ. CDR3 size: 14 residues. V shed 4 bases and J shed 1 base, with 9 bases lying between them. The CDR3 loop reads CASSAMLSYNEQFF. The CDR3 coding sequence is TGCGCCAGCAGCGCGATGTTGTCCTACAATGAGCAGTTCTTC.

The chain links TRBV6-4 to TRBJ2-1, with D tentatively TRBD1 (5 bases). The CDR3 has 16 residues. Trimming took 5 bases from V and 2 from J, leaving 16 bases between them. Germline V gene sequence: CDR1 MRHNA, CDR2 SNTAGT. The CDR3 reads CASSSQGKVAYNEQFF. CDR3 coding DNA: TGTGCCAGCAGTTCCCAGGGTAAAGTGGCCTACAATGAGCAGTTCTTC.

CDR3 residues: CATSRVGEGYEQYF. Written as DNA, the CDR3 is TGTGCCACCAGCAGAGTTGGGGAGGGCTACGAGCAGTACTTC. The rearrangement links TRBV15 to TRBJ2-7, with 7 bases identical to TRBD2. Germline V lookup: CDR1 LNHNV, CDR2 YYDKDF (reference sequence). The CDR3 has 14 residues. J lost 3 bases, V lost 1 base, and 3 bases had no gene match.

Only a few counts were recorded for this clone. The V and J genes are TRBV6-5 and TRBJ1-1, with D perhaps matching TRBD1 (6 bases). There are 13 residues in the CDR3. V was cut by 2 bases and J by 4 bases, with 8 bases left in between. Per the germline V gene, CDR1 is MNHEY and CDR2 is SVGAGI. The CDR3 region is CASSYRQATEAFF. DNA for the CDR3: TGTGCCAGCAGTTACCGACAGGCCACTGAAGCTTTCTTT.

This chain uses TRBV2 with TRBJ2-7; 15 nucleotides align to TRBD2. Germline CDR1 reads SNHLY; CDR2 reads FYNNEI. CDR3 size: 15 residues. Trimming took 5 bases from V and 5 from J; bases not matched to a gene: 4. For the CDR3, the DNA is TGTGCCAGCAGTTCGCGGACTAGCGGGAGGGACGAGCAGTACTTC. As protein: CASSSRTSGRDEQYF.

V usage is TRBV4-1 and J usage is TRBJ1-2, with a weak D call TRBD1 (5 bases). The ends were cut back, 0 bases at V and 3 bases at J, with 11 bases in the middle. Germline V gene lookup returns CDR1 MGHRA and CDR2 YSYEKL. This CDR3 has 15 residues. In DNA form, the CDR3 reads TGCGCCAGCAGCCAAGATGAAGGGACTTACTATGGCTACACCTTC. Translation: CASSQDEGTYYGYTF.

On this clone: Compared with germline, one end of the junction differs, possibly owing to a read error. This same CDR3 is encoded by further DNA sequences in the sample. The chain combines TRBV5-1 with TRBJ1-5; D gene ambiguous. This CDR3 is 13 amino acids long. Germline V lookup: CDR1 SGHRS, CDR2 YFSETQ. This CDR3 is CASSLSSDQPQHF. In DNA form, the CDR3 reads TGCGCCAGCAGCTTGAGTAGCGATCAGCCCCAGCATTTT.

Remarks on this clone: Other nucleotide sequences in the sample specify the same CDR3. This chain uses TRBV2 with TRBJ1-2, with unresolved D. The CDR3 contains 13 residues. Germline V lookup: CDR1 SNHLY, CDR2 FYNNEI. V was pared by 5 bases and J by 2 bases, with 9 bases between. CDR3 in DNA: TGTGCCAGCAGTCCGGGTCAAAACTATGGCTACACCTTC. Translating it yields CASSPGQNYGYTF.

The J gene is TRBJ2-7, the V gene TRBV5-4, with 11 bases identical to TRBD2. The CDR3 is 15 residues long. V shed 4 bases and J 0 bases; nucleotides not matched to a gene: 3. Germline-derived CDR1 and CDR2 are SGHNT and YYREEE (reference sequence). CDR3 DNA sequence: TGTGCCAGCAGCGAAACTAGCGGGAGCTCCTACGAGCAGTACTTC. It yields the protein CASSETSGSSYEQYF.